The 30 T cell receptor beta chains in this list originate from one sample, sequenced in a study of somatic mutations in cytotoxic T cells in rheumatoid arthritis. Repertoires were generated with immunoSEQ multiplex PCR, while TCRdb's copy carries only in-frame clones and drops some. The table records roughly 35,000 clones, roughly four fifths of them present only once. Sequenced input: CD8+ T cells sorted from blood. Every receptor here comes from a man aged 40-55 years in good health.

This sequence joins TRBV15 and TRBJ2-7; 9 bases align to TRBD2. The CDR3 loop spans 16 amino acids. CDR1 and CDR2 from the germline V gene are LNHNV and YYDKDF (reference sequence). J was trimmed by 5 bases and V by 2 bases; bases with no gene match: 10. CDR3 DNA sequence: TGTGCCACCAGCAGATCCCGGAGCGGGAGGACCGACGAGCAGTACTTC. This gives the protein CATSRSRSGRTDEQYF.

The V and J genes are TRBV5-1 and TRBJ2-5; no reliable D call. This CDR3 region has 16 residues. V was pared by 0 bases and J by 5 bases, with 17 bases between. Germline V gene data show CDR1 as SGHRS and CDR2 as YFSETQ. CDR3 protein: CASSLAVVRIPETQYF. In DNA form, the CDR3 reads TGCGCCAGCAGCTTGGCCGTTGTTAGGATCCCGGAGACCCAGTACTTC.

The chain has TRBV7-8 and TRBJ2-3; 10 bases fit TRBD1. The junction had 13 bases not matched to a gene; V was cut back by 6 bases and J by 4 bases. The CDR3 is made up of 17 amino acids. CDR1 SGHVS and CDR2 FQNEAQ come from the germline V gene. CDR3 in amino acids: CASSLPRDRGFADTQYF. DNA of the CDR3: TGTGCCAGCAGTCTACCTCGGGACAGGGGCTTCGCAGATACGCAGTATTTT.

This clone was picked up one time. The J gene is TRBJ2-5, the V gene TRBV9; 9 nucleotides match TRBD1. The CDR3 is made up of 13 amino acids. The trim removed 4 bases at V and 9 bases at J, leaving 7 bases unmatched. CDR1 and CDR2 from the germline V gene are SGDLS and YYNGEE. CDR3 residues: CASSYRDRDAQYF. DNA for the CDR3: TGTGCCAGCAGCTACCGGGACAGGGATGCCCAGTACTTC. Variable domain in full (rest from reference TRBV9 and TRBJ2-5): DSGVTQTPKHLITATGQRVTLRCSPRSGDLSVYWYQQSLDQGLQFLIQYYNGEERAKGNILERFSAQQFPDLHSELNLSSLELGDSALYFCASSYRDRDAQYFGPGTRLLVL.

This sequence joins TRBV6-5 and TRBJ1-1; D unclear. Germline V gene lookup returns CDR1 MNHEY and CDR2 SVGAGI. V lost 2 bases, J lost 6 bases, and 13 bases lay in between. The CDR3 is 14 residues long. The CDR3 nucleotides are TGTGCCAGCAGTTACGGGCTAGGAGTCCCTGAAGCTTTCTTT. Translated: CASSYGLGVPEAFF.

The chain combines TRBV6-5 with TRBJ1-3; the D is unclear. The CDR3 runs to 14 residues. Trimming removed 6 bases at V and 2 bases at J, with 11 bases between. Germline values: CDR1 MNHEY, CDR2 SVGAGI. The CDR3 sequence is CASSRGSAGNTIYF. CDR3 in DNA: TGTGCCAGCAGCCGGGGTTCAGCTGGAAACACCATATATTTT.

This chain links TRBV9 with TRBJ2-2; TRBD1 aligns across 12 bases. From germline, CDR1 is SGDLS and CDR2 YYNGEE. The V segment lost 4 bases and the J segment 3 bases; nucleotides outside the gene matches: 7. The CDR3 totals 17 residues. CDR3 bases: TGTGCCAGCAGCCCGGGGACAGGGGGCCGATACACCGGGGAGCTGTTTTTT. It codes for CASSPGTGGRYTGELFF.

The J gene is TRBJ1-1, the V gene TRBV9; D may be TRBD1 (5 bases). V lost 3 bases to trimming and J lost 1 base, with 10 bases between them. The CDR3 has 14 amino acids. Germline CDR1 is SGDLS and CDR2 is YYNGEE. CDR3 DNA sequence: TGTGCCAGCAGCGGGGGCACAGGGAACACTGAAGCTTTCTTT. This sequence encodes CASSGGTGNTEAFF. The complete variable domain, with remaining parts taken from reference TRBV9 and TRBJ1-1, reads DSGVTQTPKHLITATGQRVTLRCSPRSGDLSVYWYQQSLDQGLQFLIQYYNGEERAKGNILERFSAQQFPDLHSELNLSSLELGDSALYFCASSGGTGNTEAFFGQGTRLTVV.

The chain carries TRBV11-2 and TRBJ2-3, with D unclear. The germline gives CDR1 SGHAT, CDR2 FQNNGV. The CDR3 extends over 10 amino acids. Trimming took off 5 bases at V and 5 bases at J, with 2 bases between the two ends. The CDR3 sequence: CASSQDTQYF. The CDR3 region has the DNA TGTGCCAGCAGCCAAGATACGCAGTATTTT. The variable domain in full, with the rest retrieved from reference TRBV11-2 and TRBJ2-3, is EAGVAQSPRYKIIEKRQSVAFWCNPISGHATLYWYQQILGQGPKLLIQFQNNGVVDDSQLPKDRFSAERLKGVDSTLKIQPAKLEDSAVYLCASSQDTQYFGPGTRLTVL.

The chain recombines TRBV2 with TRBJ2-7, with D perhaps assigned TRBD1 or TRBD2 (5 bases each). Germline V gene lookup returns CDR1 SNHLY and CDR2 FYNNEI. The CDR3 is 14 amino acids. Trimming stripped 5 bases from V and 0 bases from J, with 11 bases between. CDR3 sequence: CASSWDAASYEQYF. The CDR3 DNA is TGTGCCAGCAGTTGGGACGCGGCCTCCTACGAGCAGTACTTC.

The rearrangement links TRBV5-8 to TRBJ2-1; 10 nucleotides match TRBD2. Germline CDR1 SGHTS, CDR2 YDEGEE. V shed 4 bases, J shed 5 bases, and the junction held 6 bases outside the gene matches. The CDR3 length is 15 residues. The CDR3 DNA reads TGTGCCAGCAGCCGTGGACTAGCGGTAGACAATGAGCAGTTCTTC. Translation: CASSRGLAVDNEQFF.

The rearrangement joins TRBV5-1 to TRBJ1-2; TRBD1 matches 8 bases. V shed 4 bases, J shed 3 bases, and the junction held 8 bases outside the gene matches. Germline V lookup: CDR1 SGHRS, CDR2 YFSETQ. The CDR3 contains 15 residues. CDR3 in amino acids: CASSPLGQVDYGYTF. CDR3 coding DNA: TGCGCCAGCAGCCCACTGGGACAGGTTGACTATGGCTACACCTTC.

This chain joins TRBV7-9 and TRBJ2-7, with 9 bases that match TRBD1. V lost 6 bases, J lost 4 bases, and 10 bases stayed unmatched. Germline CDR1 SEHNR, CDR2 FQNEAQ (reference sequence). This CDR3 has 15 amino acids. The CDR3 sequence is CASSSPGQGFYEQYF. The CDR3 DNA reads TGTGCCAGCAGTTCGCCGGGACAGGGATTTTACGAGCAGTACTTC.

The CDR3 spells CASSLANRIYEQYF. CDR3 sequence (DNA): TGCGCCAGCAGCTTGGCCAACAGGATCTACGAGCAGTACTTC. The chain recombines TRBV5-1 with TRBJ2-7, with D perhaps TRBD1 (5 bases). Per the germline V gene, CDR1 is SGHRS and CDR2 is YFSETQ. V lost 0 bases and J lost 3, with 10 bases in between. This CDR3 has 14 residues.

The V and J genes are TRBV28 and TRBJ1-5; the match to TRBD1 covers 7 bases. CDR1 is MDHEN, CDR2 SYDVKM, per germline. J gave up 4 bases and V 8 bases, and 2 bases lay outside the gene matches. The CDR3 is made up of 12 amino acids. This CDR3 is CASGDRNQPQHF. In DNA, the CDR3 is TGTGCCAGCGGGGACAGAAATCAGCCCCAGCATTTT.

The rearrangement joins TRBV30 to TRBJ2-1; D gene ambiguous. The CDR3 length is 12 residues. V shed 1 base and J shed 10 bases, with 11 bases lying between them. Germline values: CDR1 GTSNPN, CDR2 SVGIG (reference sequence). The CDR3 DNA follows: TGTGCCTGGAGTGCCCCCCTCCTAGAGCAGTTCTTC. Amino acids: CAWSAPLLEQFF.

The chain uses TRBV18 and TRBJ1-1; D might be TRBD1 (5 bases). This CDR3 has 14 residues. The V end was cut by 6 bases, the J end by 3 bases, with 14 bases between. Germline V CDR1 and CDR2: KGHSH, LQKENI. The CDR3 DNA follows: TGTGCCAGCTCCCCGCGGATACAGGACACTGAAGCTTTCTTT. It specifies CASSPRIQDTEAFF.

CDR3 DNA: TGTGCCGGGGGACGGTGGGGAGATACGCAGTATTTT. Protein sequence: CAGGRWGDTQYF. This chain joins TRBV30 and TRBJ2-3; D may correspond to TRBD1 or TRBD2 (5 bases each). In germline, CDR1 is GTSNPN, CDR2 SVGIG (reference sequence). V shed 8 bases and J shed 5 bases, with 14 bases lying between them. The CDR3 totals 12 residues.

V is TRBV27 and J is TRBJ2-2; D unclear. Germline V gives CDR1 MNHEY, CDR2 SMNVEV (reference sequence). The CDR3 loop spans 12 amino acids. The germline V and J ends were trimmed by 3 bases and 2 bases, with 1 base remaining between them. The CDR3 nucleotides are TGTGCCAGCAGTTTCAACACCGGGGAGCTGTTTTTT. Translation gives CASSFNTGELFF.

The V gene is TRBV9, the J gene TRBJ2-7, with TRBD2 matching over 8 bases. The CDR3 loop spans 15 amino acids. V was pared by 3 bases and J by 7 bases, with 12 bases of the junction left unmatched. The V gene's germline CDR1 is SGDLS and CDR2 YYNGEE. The chain's CDR3 is CASSATGTRGEEQYF. The DNA of the CDR3 is TGTGCCAGCAGCGCGACCGGGACTAGGGGCGAAGAGCAGTACTTC.

The chain is built from TRBV5-1 and TRBJ1-5, with D perhaps TRBD1 (6 bases). The ends were cut back, 4 bases at V and 6 bases at J, with 14 bases in the middle. The CDR3 consists of 14 residues. The germline CDR1 and CDR2 sequences are SGHRS and YFSETQ. CDR3 sequence reads: CASSPSTGFQPQHF. The CDR3 nucleotides read TGCGCCAGCAGCCCAAGCACAGGGTTTCAGCCCCAGCATTTT.

This clone was detected only once. V gene TRBV4-3 combines with J gene TRBJ1-2; no clear D. Trimming removed 1 base at V and 1 base at J, with 7 bases between. The germline V gene has CDR1 LGHNA and CDR2 YSLEER. The CDR3 sequence is 14 residues long. The CDR3 loop reads CASSQVGNNYGYTF. CDR3 DNA sequence: TGCGCCAGCAGCCAAGTTGGCAATAACTATGGCTACACCTTC.

The gene calls are TRBV7-2 and TRBJ2-7, with 8 bases matching TRBD2. Germline CDR1 and CDR2: SGHTA and FQGNSA. The CDR3 is 15 amino acids. V dropped 0 bases and J dropped 2; count of bases not matched to a gene: 3. The CDR3 sequence: CASSLALAVTYEQYF. The CDR3 DNA reads TGTGCCAGCAGCTTAGCACTAGCGGTCACCTACGAGCAGTACTTC.

This clone has more than one count but fewer than ten. V and J are TRBV4-3 and TRBJ1-1; D perhaps matches TRBD1 (6 bases). Germline CDR1 LGHNA, CDR2 YSLEER. The CDR3 consists of 17 residues. V shed 3 bases and J shed 5 bases, with 22 bases lying between them. As DNA, the CDR3 is TGCGCCAGCAGCCACGGAACGGGAGGGGGTGGAGGAACTGAAGCTTTCTTT. It yields the protein CASSHGTGGGGGTEAFF.

The V gene is TRBV15, the J gene TRBJ2-7, with D tentatively TRBD1 (5 bases). The germline V gene has CDR1 LNHNV and CDR2 YYDKDF (reference sequence). V was clipped by 1 base and J by 4 bases, with 8 bases between them. This CDR3 region has 13 residues. The CDR3 loop reads CATSRADSYEQYF. CDR3 sequence (DNA): TGTGCCACCAGCAGAGCAGACAGTTACGAGCAGTACTTC.

The V call is TRBV7-9, the J call TRBJ1-3, with D unresolved. The CDR3 has 17 amino acids. The V end lost 4 bases, the J end lost 0 bases, and 16 bases lay between the germline ends. Germline V CDR1 and CDR2: SEHNR, FQNEAQ (reference sequence). This chain's CDR3 is CASSSAGRMSSGNTIYF. CDR3 DNA sequence: TGTGCCAGCAGCTCCGCCGGACGGATGAGCTCTGGAAACACCATATATTTT.

The rearrangement joins TRBV28 to TRBJ2-3, with TRBD2 matching over 7 bases. V was pared by 3 bases and J by 1 base, with 7 bases of the junction left unmatched. The V gene's germline CDR1 is MDHEN and CDR2 SYDVKM. The CDR3 has 16 residues. Here the CDR3 reads CASSLRDAGGTDTQYF. The CDR3 bases are TGTGCCAGCAGTTTGAGGGACGCGGGGGGCACAGATACGCAGTATTTT.

V usage is TRBV4-1 and J usage is TRBJ1-5; D unresolved. Germline values: CDR1 MGHRA, CDR2 YSYEKL. The CDR3 covers 17 residues. The V and J ends lost 4 bases and 3 bases respectively, with 19 bases between them. CDR3 bases: TGCGCCAGCAGCCTCACCCCGATGGGCAGGCTCAATCAGCCCCAGCATTTT. Its translation: CASSLTPMGRLNQPQHF.

DNA of the CDR3: TGTGCCAGCAGTGTCGGGTCCGGGGCTGAAGCTTTCTTT. Its translation: CASSVGSGAEAFF. The rearrangement uses TRBV6-5 and TRBJ1-1; D is unresolved. Germline CDR1 is MNHEY and CDR2 is SVGAGI. Trimming cost V 5 bases and J 6 bases, with 13 bases left between them. The CDR3 runs 13 residues.

This rearrangement joins TRBV10-2 to TRBJ2-7; 9 bases align to TRBD1. Germline CDR1 WSHSY, CDR2 SAAADI. There are 14 residues in the CDR3. Unmatched junction bases numbered 7, after V lost 6 bases and J lost 4 bases. CDR3 DNA: TGCGCCAGCAGGATGGACAGGGGACTGTACGAGCAGTACTTC. Amino acid sequence: CASRMDRGLYEQYF.